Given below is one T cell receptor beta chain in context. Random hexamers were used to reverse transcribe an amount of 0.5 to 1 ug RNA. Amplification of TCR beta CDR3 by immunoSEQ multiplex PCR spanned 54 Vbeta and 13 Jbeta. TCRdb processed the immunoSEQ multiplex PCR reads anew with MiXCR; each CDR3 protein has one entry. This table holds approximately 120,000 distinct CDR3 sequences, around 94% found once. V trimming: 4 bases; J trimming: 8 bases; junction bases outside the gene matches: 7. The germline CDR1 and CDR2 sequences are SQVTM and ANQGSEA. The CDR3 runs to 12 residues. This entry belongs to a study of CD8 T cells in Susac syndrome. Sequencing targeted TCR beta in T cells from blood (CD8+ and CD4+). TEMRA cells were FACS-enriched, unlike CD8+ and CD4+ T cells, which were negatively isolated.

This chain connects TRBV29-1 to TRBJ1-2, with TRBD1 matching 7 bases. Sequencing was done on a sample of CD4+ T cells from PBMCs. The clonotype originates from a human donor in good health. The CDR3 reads CSVGDRERGYTF. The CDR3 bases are TGCAGCGTTGGAGACAGGGAAAGAGGCTACACCTTC.